The rows below give T cell receptor beta chains drawn from one sample of a study of T cell changes during pregnancy in multiple sclerosis. Here immunoSEQ multiplex PCR was the method, and the copy in TCRdb shows in-frame clones only, minus some. The data contain approximately 88,000 clones, roughly 94% of them singletons. The sample consisted of peripheral blood, taken in the third trimester of pregnancy. Source of these receptors: a female donor with multiple sclerosis, enrolled in a pregnancy study. Each CDR3 is given with its conserved first and last residue. The D gene is left open where the match is weak. Clone sizes are given selectively: once, few, many, or a class where the clone is expanded.

J	size	D	V	DNA	CDR3
TRBJ2-1	NA	NA	TRBV19	TGTGCCAGTAGTCTTTTCAATGAGCAGTTCTTC	CASSLFNEQFF
TRBJ2-1	NA	TRBD2	TRBV5-1	TGCGCCAGCAGACCGGGACTAGCTGTTAGTTCCTACAATGAGCAGTTCTTC	CASRPGLAVSSYNEQFF
TRBJ2-5	NA	NA	TRBV6-5	TGTGCCAGCAGTTACTCGTCTCCCTCCGCGGAGACCCAGTACTTC	CASSYSSPSAETQYF
TRBJ1-1	NA	NA	TRBV18	TGTGCCAGCTCACCGGCGGGCCTGGCTGAAGCTTTCTTT	CASSPAGLAEAFF
TRBJ2-5	NA	NA	TRBV28	TGTGCCAGCAGTTTTGGACCTGGACAGTTTCAAACCCAGTACTTC	CASSFGPGQFQTQYF
TRBJ2-1	NA	TRBD2	TRBV12-5	TGTGCTAGTGGCCATAGCGGGAGGGAGAGGAATGAGCAGTTCTTC	CASGHSGRERNEQFF
TRBJ2-7	NA	TRBD2	TRBV4-1	TGCGCCAGCAGCCTTACTAGCGGGAGCTCCTACGAGCAGTACTTC	CASSLTSGSSYEQYF
TRBJ2-2	NA	NA	TRBV4-1	TGCGCCAGCAGCCAAGTGGGACAGAACACCGGGGAGCTGTTTTTT	CASSQVGQNTGELFF
TRBJ2-7	once	TRBD2	TRBV5-1	TGCGCCAGCCGACCTCTAGCGGGAGTGGGCCACGAGCAGTACTTC	CASRPLAGVGHEQYF
TRBJ2-1	NA	NA	TRBV4-3	TGCGCCAGCAGCCAAGAGAGCTCCTACAATGAGCAGTTCTTC	CASSQESSYNEQFF
TRBJ1-4	NA	TRBD1	TRBV5-1	TGCGCCAGCAGCGCGCGACAGGGATCGGGCGAAAAACTGTTTTTT	CASSARQGSGEKLFF
TRBJ2-2	NA	NA	TRBV5-5	TGTGCCAGCAGCTTGGATGTGGGGCCCGGGGAGCTGTTTTTT	CASSLDVGPGELFF
TRBJ2-7	NA	TRBD1	TRBV9	TGTGCCAGCAGCGTAACCGGGACAGAGTCCTACGAGCAGTACTTC	CASSVTGTESYEQYF
TRBJ2-5	NA	TRBD2	TRBV7-9	TGTGCCAGCAGCTTAGTCGGCGGTAGCGGGAGGGCTGGAGAGACCCAGTACTTC	CASSLVGGSGRAGETQYF
TRBJ1-4	few	TRBD1	TRBV30	TGTGCCTGGGACCGGACAGGGGGAAAACTGTTTTTT	CAWDRTGGKLFF
TRBJ2-1	NA	TRBD2	TRBV7-9	TGTGCCAGCTTACCCTTGGCGGGAGATTATGAGCAGTTCTTC	CASLPLAGDYEQFF
TRBJ2-1	NA	NA	TRBV5-1	TGCGCCAGCAGCTTGGAAGCGGCGCGGGGCAATGAGCAGTTCTTC	CASSLEAARGNEQFF
TRBJ2-1	NA	TRBD2	TRBV14	TGTGCCAGCAGCCCCGGACTAGCGGGATTTCCTTATACTAATGAGCAGTTCTTC	CASSPGLAGFPYTNEQFF
TRBJ2-1	NA	TRBD2	TRBV15	TGTGCCACCGGGACTAGCGGGAGTAACAATGAGCAGTTCTTC	CATGTSGSNNEQFF
TRBJ2-7	NA	NA	TRBV5-1	TGCGCCAGCAGCTTGGGTTCAGTATACGAGCAGTACTTC	CASSLGSVYEQYF
TRBJ2-3	NA	TRBD2	TRBV7-8	TGTGCCAGCAGCCGGGGACTAGCGGGAGCAGATACGCAGTATTTT	CASSRGLAGADTQYF
TRBJ1-3	NA	TRBD1	TRBV19	TGTGCCAGCAGACAGGGTAGCTCTGGAAACACCATATATTTT	CASRQGSSGNTIYF
TRBJ1-1	NA	TRBD1	TRBV11-2	TGTGCCAGCAGCCTATGGACAGGGATTTATAACACTGAAGCTTTCTTT	CASSLWTGIYNTEAFF
TRBJ2-3	NA	TRBD2	TRBV5-1	TGCGCCAGCAGCTTGGGTCGGGCTAGCGGGGTCACAGATACGCAGTATTTT	CASSLGRASGVTDTQYF
TRBJ1-5	once	TRBD1	TRBV18	TGTGCCAGCTCACCAACGAAGGGGGCGCAAGGCAATCAGCCCCAGCATTTT	CASSPTKGAQGNQPQHF
TRBJ2-7	NA	TRBD1	TRBV30	TGTGCCTGGAGCGCCCCCTCATACGGGACAGTCTACGAGCAGTACTTC	CAWSAPSYGTVYEQYF
TRBJ2-3	NA	TRBD1	TRBV4-3	TGCGCCAGCAGCCAAGATGTGACGGGACAGAAGTCAGATACGCAGTATTTT	CASSQDVTGQKSDTQYF
TRBJ1-2	NA	TRBD1	TRBV19	TGTGCCAGTAGTCCTTCAGAGGGACAGGGAGACTATGGCTACACCTTC	CASSPSEGQGDYGYTF